Shown below are 19 T cell receptor beta chains from a single sample sequenced in a study of shared clonotypes between healthy human individuals. Clones were read by immunoSEQ multiplex PCR, and TCRdb kept only the in-frame ones, dropping some. The data show roughly 1.5 million clones, 95% to 99% seen once. Sequenced material: naive CD4+ T cells sorted from blood. Subset here: CD45RA+ positively selected. The receptors here all came from a man aged 30-40 years in good health.

V usage is TRBV27 and J usage is TRBJ2-7, with D uncertain. The V gene's germline CDR1 is MNHEY and CDR2 SMNVEV (reference sequence). The V end was cut by 3 bases, the J end by 4 bases, with 19 bases between. This CDR3 contains 16 residues. The CDR3 coding sequence is TGTGCCAGCAGTTTGGCCCCGGCCAAAGCGTTGTACGAGCAGTACTTC. Translation: CASSLAPAKALYEQYF.

This chain links TRBV7-8 with TRBJ2-7; no firm D call. The CDR3 covers 12 residues. The germline V gene encodes CDR1 SGHVS and CDR2 FQNEAQ. V dropped 2 bases and J dropped 3 bases, with 5 bases sitting between them. This CDR3 reads CASSLSNYEQYF. The DNA of the CDR3 is TGTGCCAGCAGCTTATCGAACTACGAGCAGTACTTC.

The chain joins TRBV19 to TRBJ2-7; tentatively, D is TRBD1 (6 bases). The V end was cut by 9 bases, the J end by 4 bases, with 22 bases between. The CDR3 sequence is 15 residues long. Germline CDR1 and CDR2: LNHDA and SQIVND (reference sequence). CDR3: CASRAKPDTGYEQYF. The CDR3 DNA is TGTGCCAGCCGCGCCAAGCCAGACACAGGGTACGAGCAGTACTTC.

This clone was found a few times. The chain recombines TRBV6-5 with TRBJ1-2; D remains ambiguous. Germline V gene lookup returns CDR1 MNHEY and CDR2 SVGAGI. The CDR3 extends over 13 amino acids. V lost 6 bases to trimming and J lost 4 bases, with 12 bases between them. This CDR3 is CASSRSGIYGYTF. For the CDR3, the DNA is TGTGCCAGCAGCCGAAGCGGTATCTATGGCTACACCTTC.

V gene TRBV2 combines with J gene TRBJ2-7; 8 nucleotides align to TRBD2. This CDR3 contains 15 residues. Germline V CDR1 and CDR2: SNHLY, FYNNEI. V was pared by 1 base and J by 6 bases, with 8 bases of the junction left unmatched. The DNA of the CDR3 is TGTGCCAGCAGTGAAGGGTTAGCGGGACCGGGCGAGCAGTACTTC. Amino acids: CASSEGLAGPGEQYF.

The chain has TRBV11-2 and TRBJ2-1; TRBD2 agrees at 11 bases. V shed 5 bases and J 5 bases; nucleotides not matched to a gene: 5. CDR1 and CDR2 from the germline V gene are SGHAT and FQNNGV. This CDR3 is 15 amino acids long. CDR3 nucleotide sequence: TGTGCCAGCAGCGCTGCTAGCGGGAGGAACAATGAGCAGTTCTTC. This encodes CASSAASGRNNEQFF.

The chain is built from TRBV28 and TRBJ1-5, with D possibly TRBD1 on 6 matching bases. The CDR3 spans 16 residues. Trimming removed 6 bases from V and 3 bases from J, with 18 bases in between. Germline V CDR1 and CDR2: MDHEN, SYDVKM. CDR3 residues: CASRDRTAEANQPQHF. The DNA of the CDR3 is TGTGCCAGCAGAGATCGGACAGCTGAAGCCAATCAGCCCCAGCATTTT.

The chain recombines TRBV27 with TRBJ2-7; TRBD1 agrees at 7 bases. CDR3 length: 15 residues. The ends lost 4 bases at V and 0 bases at J; junction bases unmatched: 6. Looked up from germline, CDR1 is MNHEY and CDR2 is SMNVEV (reference sequence). The CDR3 DNA is TGTGCCAGCAGTTCTCTGAGGGGGCGCTCCTACGAGCAGTACTTC. Amino acid sequence: CASSSLRGRSYEQYF.

V gene TRBV7-6 combines with J gene TRBJ2-2; D gene unclear. Looked up from germline, CDR1 is SGHVS and CDR2 is FNYEAQ. V gave up 1 base and J gave up 6 bases, with 9 bases separating them. CDR3 length equals 14 residues. The CDR3 bases are TGTGCCAGCAGCTTAGACCCCGTGGCCGGGGAGCTGTTTTTT. Amino acids: CASSLDPVAGELFF.

V is TRBV9 and J is TRBJ1-1; D not certain. CDR3 length: 11 amino acids. Germline V gene sequence: CDR1 SGDLS, CDR2 YYNGEE. V dropped 0 bases and J dropped 6 bases, with 3 bases sitting between them. CDR3 sequence (DNA): TGTGCCAGCAGCGTAGGGGCTGAAGCTTTCTTT. Translated, it gives CASSVGAEAFF.

V gene TRBV11-2 combines with J gene TRBJ2-5; 10 bases match TRBD1. The CDR3 covers 16 residues. Germline CDR1 and CDR2: SGHAT and FQNNGV. J was trimmed by 4 bases and V by 5 bases; bases with no gene match: 10. CDR3 loop: CASSTQGQGTGETQYF. CDR3 nucleotides: TGTGCCAGCAGCACCCAGGGACAGGGGACGGGAGAGACCCAGTACTTC.

The rearrangement joins TRBV2 to TRBJ2-6; the match to TRBD1 covers 10 bases. The germline CDR1 and CDR2 sequences are SNHLY and FYNNEI. V lost 8 bases, J lost 2 bases, and 3 bases stayed unmatched. CDR3 length: 15 residues. CDR3 loop: CASAGTGAGANVLTF. The CDR3 DNA reads as TGTGCCAGCGCCGGGACAGGGGCTGGGGCCAACGTCCTGACTTTC.

The J gene is TRBJ2-1, the V gene TRBV12-5; 9 bases are shared with TRBD2. Looked up from germline, CDR1 is LGHNT and CDR2 is FRNRAP. This CDR3 is built from 15 residues. V shed 7 bases, J shed 6 bases, and the junction held 10 bases outside the gene matches. As DNA, the CDR3 is TGTGCTAGTGCCCGGGGGCTAGCGGGATCCAATGAGCAGTTCTTC. It is translated as CASARGLAGSNEQFF.

The gene calls are TRBV29-1 and TRBJ2-3; 13 bases match TRBD2. Germline assignment: CDR1 SQVTM and CDR2 ANQGSEA. This CDR3 has 15 amino acids. V trimming: 6 bases; J trimming: 10 bases; junction bases outside the gene matches: 13. Here the CDR3 DNA reads TGCAGCGTCACTCCTTTGACTAGCGGGAGGCAGTCGCAGTATTTT. Protein: CSVTPLTSGRQSQYF.

This sequence joins TRBV6-6 and TRBJ1-1; 7 nucleotides align to TRBD1. Trimming cost V 5 bases and J 6 bases; bases outside gene matches: 6. The CDR3 is 13 amino acids. CDR1 MNHNY and CDR2 SVGAGI come from the germline V gene (reference sequence). CDR3 sequence: CASSTQGIAEAFF. Here the CDR3 DNA reads TGTGCCAGCAGTACACAGGGGATCGCTGAAGCTTTCTTT.

The rearrangement joins TRBV28 to TRBJ2-2, with unresolved D. The V end was cut by 6 bases, the J end by 3 bases, with 11 bases between. CDR1 and CDR2 from the germline V gene are MDHEN and SYDVKM. CDR3 length: 14 residues. CDR3 in amino acids: CASSLTGYTGELFF. In nucleotides, the CDR3 is TGTGCCAGCAGCCTGACCGGGTACACCGGGGAGCTGTTTTTT.

This clone was detected once. The chain recombines TRBV19 with TRBJ1-5; D is perhaps TRBD1 (6 bases). V dropped 6 bases and J dropped 0 bases, with 12 bases sitting between them. The CDR3 contains 15 residues. CDR1 and CDR2 (germline): LNHDA, SQIVND (reference sequence). The DNA of the CDR3 is TGTGCCAGTAGAGGACAGCAGAATAGCAATCAGCCCCAGCATTTT. It encodes CASRGQQNSNQPQHF. The complete variable domain, with remaining parts taken from reference TRBV19 and TRBJ1-5, reads DGGITQSPKYLFRKEGQNVTLSCEQNLNHDAMYWYRQDPGQGLRLIYYSQIVNDFQKGDIAEGYSVSREKKESFPLTVTSAQKNPTAFYLCASRGQQNSNQPQHFGDGTRLSIL.

This CDR3 reads CSVEAGAFNYGYTF. The DNA of the CDR3 is TGCAGCGTTGAGGCAGGAGCCTTTAACTATGGCTACACCTTC. V is TRBV29-1 and J is TRBJ1-2, with no clear D. Trimming cost V 3 bases and J 1 base, with 12 bases left between them. The CDR3 runs to 14 residues. The germline V gene encodes CDR1 SQVTM and CDR2 ANQGSEA. Full variable domain (rest looked up from reference TRBV29-1 and TRBJ1-2): SAVISQKPSRDICQRGTSLTIQCQVDSQVTMMFWYRQQPGQSLTLIATANQGSEATYESGFVIDKFPISRPNLTFSTLTVSNMSPEDSSIYLCSVEAGAFNYGYTFGSGTRLTVV.

The chain is built from TRBV5-4 and TRBJ2-7, with D possibly TRBD1 on 7 matching bases. CDR1 and CDR2 (germline): SGHNT, YYREEE (reference sequence). The CDR3 extends over 15 amino acids. V was trimmed by 0 bases and J by 3 bases, leaving 13 bases between them. The DNA for the CDR3 is TGTGCCAGCAGCTTGGTCGGGGGACAGAACTACGAGCAGTACTTC. Amino acid sequence: CASSLVGGQNYEQYF.